The 24 T cell receptor beta chains reported below all come from one sample, sequenced in a study of regulatory T cells in long-lasting Graves disease. Noted time point: persistent/refractory GD, antithyroid drugs over 5 years with positive TRAb. After RNA was extracted from PBMCs, the TCR library was made from it. Sequencing libraries for TCR beta were prepared with iRepertoire HTBI primers and Arm-PCR of CDR3 regions. TCRdb itself ran the multiplex PCR reads through MiXCR, one entry per CDR3 protein. Of 300,000 to 350,000 distinct CDR3 sequences in the sample, roughly 21% were seen once. Specimen: peripheral blood mononuclear cells (PBMCs), collected when the disease was refractory, from a patient treated with antithyroid drugs. The receptor set was obtained from a female donor with Graves disease.

There are a few counts of this clonotype. The CDR3 protein is CASSPQSAGRSEQYF. CDR3 DNA sequence: TGTGCCAGCTCACCACAGTCGGCAGGGCGGAGCGAGCAGTACTTC. This chain joins TRBV18 and TRBJ2-7; TRBD1 is a possible D gene (5 bases). Trimming took 1 base from V and 6 from J, leaving 16 bases between them. This CDR3 spans 15 amino acids. CDR1 is KGHSH and CDR2 is LQKENI in the germline V gene. Based on the CDR3 plus reference TRBV18 and TRBJ2-7, the full variable domain is NAGVMQNPRHLVRRRGQEARLRCSPMKGHSHVYWYRQLPEEGLKFMVYLQKENIIDESGMPKERFSAEFPKEGPSILRIQQVVRGDSAAYFCASSPQSAGRSEQYFGPGTRLTVT.

This rearrangement joins TRBV5-1 to TRBJ2-5, with D possibly TRBD2 on 6 matching bases. Germline CDR1 and CDR2: SGHRS and YFSETQ. This CDR3 contains 12 residues. The V and J ends lost 7 bases and 2 bases respectively, with 9 bases between them. The CDR3 DNA follows: TGCGCCAGCTCTAGCGTACAAGAGACCCAGTACTTC. Translated: CASSSVQETQYF.

Points on this clonotype: The conserved final phenylalanine or tryptophan is absent from the CDR3, which likely points to a read error. The rearrangement links TRBV28 to TRBJ1-5; D is unclear. Germline V lookup: CDR1 MDHEN, CDR2 SYDVKM. V gave up 8 bases and J gave up 0 bases, with 8 bases separating them. This CDR3 contains 13 residues. The CDR3 region has the DNA TGTGCCAGCGTCGGGTATAGCAATCAGCCCCAGCATCTT. This gives the protein CASVGYSNQPQHL.

The V and J genes are TRBV11-2 and TRBJ1-6; TRBD1 might be the D (5 bases). The CDR3 is made up of 15 amino acids. The V gene's germline CDR1 is SGHAT and CDR2 FQNNGV. V dropped 5 bases and J dropped 7 bases, with 15 bases sitting between them. CDR3 coding DNA: TGTGCCAGCAGCCCCCGGGGGTCCGTAAATTCACCCCTCCACTTT. This translates into CASSPRGSVNSPLHF. The whole variable domain, remainder taken from reference TRBV11-2 and TRBJ1-6, is EAGVAQSPRYKIIEKRQSVAFWCNPISGHATLYWYQQILGQGPKLLIQFQNNGVVDDSQLPKDRFSAERLKGVDSTLKIQPAKLEDSAVYLCASSPRGSVNSPLHFGNGTRLTVT.

This clonotype was detected ten times or more. The rearrangement joins TRBV2 to TRBJ1-2, with D unresolved. V was shortened by 0 bases and J by 4 bases, with 12 bases between the two germline ends. Germline V lookup: CDR1 SNHLY, CDR2 FYNNEI. This CDR3 comprises 15 residues. CDR3 DNA sequence: TGTGCCAGCAGTGAAGCGCGCTCGTTCGGCTATGGCTACACCTTC. This gives the protein CASSEARSFGYGYTF.

DNA of the CDR3: TGTGCCAGCAGGGCACTGCCAGCAGCTTTTTCGCTAGATGGCTACGAGCAGTACTTC. Its protein product is CASRALPAAFSLDGYEQYF. V and J are TRBV7-2 and TRBJ2-7; no definite D call. The CDR3 runs 19 residues. Looked up from germline, CDR1 is SGHTA and CDR2 is FQGNSA. The ends were cut back, 6 bases at V and 3 bases at J, with 30 bases in the middle.

This chain joins TRBV24-1 and TRBJ1-6, with D possibly being TRBD1 (6 bases). The germline V gene has CDR1 KGHDR and CDR2 SFDVKD. V was cut by 5 bases and J by 9 bases, with 10 bases left in between. CDR3 length: 13 amino acids. DNA of the CDR3: TGTGCCACCAGTGTCGGGGGCGGTTCACCCCTCCACTTT. It translates to CATSVGGGSPLHF.

This clonotype came up a few times. The chain is built from TRBV29-1 and TRBJ2-6; D not certain. CDR3 size: 14 residues. Trimming shortened V by 4 bases and J by 1 base, and 8 bases separated the two germline ends. Germline V gene sequence: CDR1 SQVTM, CDR2 ANQGSEA. The CDR3 is CSVVSVSGANVLTF. CDR3 nucleotides: TGCAGCGTTGTAAGTGTTTCTGGGGCCAACGTCCTGACTTTC.

The rearrangement uses TRBV11-2 and TRBJ2-3, with D possibly TRBD1 on 5 matching bases. Germline-derived CDR1 and CDR2 are SGHAT and FQNNGV. The V and J ends lost 2 bases and 5 bases respectively, with 11 bases between them. The CDR3 consists of 14 residues. CDR3 nucleotides: TGTGCCAGCAGCTTATACCAGGGCCTAGATACGCAGTATTTT. Amino acid sequence: CASSLYQGLDTQYF.

The chain joins TRBV12-3 or TRBV12-4 to TRBJ2-2, with TRBD1 matching over 9 bases. V shed 6 bases, J shed 5 bases, and the junction held 7 bases outside the gene matches. This CDR3 region has 15 residues. In DNA, the CDR3 is TGTGCCAGCAGGGGGCCGGGACAGGGAACCGGGGAGCTGTTTTTT. This translates into CASRGPGQGTGELFF.

The rearrangement uses TRBV29-1 and TRBJ1-5; D ambiguous. Germline CDR1 and CDR2: SQVTM and ANQGSEA. Trimming stripped 4 bases from V and 4 bases from J, with 11 bases between. The CDR3 is 13 amino acids. The CDR3 DNA sequence: TGCAGCGTTGGTTCGGGGATAAATCAGCCCCAGCATTTT. It encodes CSVGSGINQPQHF.

The sample holds many counts of this clonotype. CDR3 bases: TGTGCCAGCAGTCGTGACACAGGGAGGTCCGGGGAGCTGTTTTTT. It codes for CASSRDTGRSGELFF. The gene calls are TRBV7-2 and TRBJ2-2, with D possibly called TRBD1 or TRBD2 (6 bases each). The CDR3 runs 15 residues. V shed 6 bases and J shed 6 bases, with 17 bases lying between them. The germline V gene encodes CDR1 SGHTA and CDR2 FQGNSA.

This clonotype appeared many times. CDR3: CASSLTRGGHDIQYF. The CDR3 nucleotides read TGTGCCAGCAGCTTAACTAGGGGGGGGCATGACATTCAGTACTTC. The rearrangement links TRBV11-3 to TRBJ2-4; TRBD2 is a possible D gene (7 bases). V lost 2 bases and J lost 8, with 16 bases in between. The germline V gene has CDR1 SGHNT and CDR2 YENEEA. The CDR3 totals 15 residues. Drawing the rest from reference TRBV11-3 and TRBJ2-4, the complete variable domain is EAGVVQSPRYKIIEKKQPVAFWCNPISGHNTLYWYLQNLGQGPELLIRYENEEAVDDSQLPKDRFSAERLKGVDSTLKIQPAELGDSAVYLCASSLTRGGHDIQYFGAGTRLSVL.

The rearrangement links TRBV10-3 to TRBJ1-6; TRBD1 matches 7 bases. The CDR3 extends over 14 amino acids. From germline, CDR1 is ENHRY and CDR2 SYGVKD. Trimming cost V 3 bases and J 6 bases; bases outside gene matches: 2. CDR3 in amino acids: CAISDGTVNSPLHF. For the CDR3, the DNA is TGTGCCATCAGTGATGGGACAGTTAATTCACCCCTCCACTTT.

J is TRBJ2-7 and V is TRBV7-2, with 12 bases that match TRBD2. Germline assignment: CDR1 SGHTA and CDR2 FQGNSA. After removal of 0 bases from V and 1 base from J, the junction contained 4 bases not matched to a gene. This CDR3 has 17 residues. Here the CDR3 reads CASSLASLAGGSYEQYF. The CDR3 coding sequence is TGTGCCAGCAGCTTAGCTAGTCTAGCGGGAGGGTCCTACGAGCAGTACTTC.

This chain joins TRBV6-2 or TRBV6-3 and TRBJ1-2, with D tentatively TRBD1 (6 bases). The CDR3 covers 14 residues. Germline CDR1 and CDR2: MNHEY and SVGEGT. V lost 4 bases and J lost 7, with 16 bases in between. The CDR3, as DNA: TGTGCCAGCAGTTCCCCGGGACACCAACCTGGCTACACCTTC. It encodes CASSSPGHQPGYTF.

The table lists this clonotype with a few counts. V usage is TRBV19 and J usage is TRBJ1-3; D is undetermined. The ends were cut back, 6 bases at V and 0 bases at J, with 15 bases in the middle. The germline V gene encodes CDR1 LNHDA and CDR2 SQIVND (reference sequence). The CDR3 length is 16 residues. The CDR3 here is CASRFSGLASGNTIYF. The CDR3 DNA sequence: TGTGCCAGTAGGTTCTCCGGGCTCGCCTCTGGAAACACCATATATTTT.

This clonotype was seen ten or more times. The J gene is TRBJ1-1, the V gene TRBV2; no clear D gene. Deletions cut 6 bases from V and 0 bases from J, with 8 bases between. From germline, CDR1 is SNHLY and CDR2 FYNNEI. The CDR3 runs 13 residues. The CDR3 protein is CASRVYLNTEAFF. CDR3 sequence (DNA): TGTGCCAGCAGGGTCTACTTGAACACTGAAGCTTTCTTT.

This clonotype was observed at least ten times. The DNA for the CDR3 is TGTGCCAGCAGAGGACAGGGGGGCGGCAATCAGCCCCAGCATTTT. As protein: CASRGQGGGNQPQHF. The chain combines TRBV7-2 with TRBJ1-5, with 10 bases matching TRBD1. The germline CDR1 and CDR2 sequences are SGHTA and FQGNSA. The CDR3 covers 15 residues. Trimming removed 6 bases from V and 2 bases from J; junction bases left unmatched: 4.

The chain is built from TRBV18 and TRBJ1-1; D remains unclear. V dropped 4 bases and J dropped 4 bases, with 10 bases sitting between them. Germline values: CDR1 KGHSH, CDR2 LQKENI. CDR3 length: 13 amino acids. For the CDR3, the DNA is TGTGCCAGCTCACAACAGAAGGGCACTGAAGCTTTCTTT. This codes for CASSQQKGTEAFF.

At least ten counts were recorded for this clonotype. The rearrangement links TRBV11-2 to TRBJ2-5; D is perhaps TRBD1 (5 bases). V was trimmed by 2 bases and J by 4 bases, leaving 14 bases between them. The CDR3 consists of 15 residues. Germline CDR1 reads SGHAT; CDR2 reads FQNNGV. The CDR3 DNA sequence: TGTGCCAGCAGCTTATGGGCCAGGGATCGAGAGACCCAGTACTTC. Translation: CASSLWARDRETQYF.

There are many counts of this clonotype. The chain links TRBV28 to TRBJ1-4, with a tentative D call TRBD1 (5 bases). V was shortened by 0 bases and J by 0 bases, with 26 bases between the two germline ends. Germline V gives CDR1 MDHEN, CDR2 SYDVKM. The CDR3 contains 22 residues. The CDR3 DNA is TGTGCCAGCAGTTTATGGGTCTGGGTTGTCAGGGAAGGCCAAACAACTAATGAAAAACTGTTTTTT. It is translated as CASSLWVWVVREGQTTNEKLFF.

CDR3 DNA: TGTGCCAGCAGCTTGAGAGGGGGCGCCGACAATGAGCAGTTCTTC. Translation: CASSLRGGADNEQFF. The V and J genes are TRBV11-2 and TRBJ2-1, with TRBD1 identical over 7 bases. After removal of 3 bases from V and 5 bases from J, the junction contained 7 bases not matched to a gene. This CDR3 comprises 15 residues. Per the germline V gene, CDR1 is SGHAT and CDR2 is FQNNGV. Drawing the rest from reference TRBV11-2 and TRBJ2-1, the complete variable domain is EAGVAQSPRYKIIEKRQSVAFWCNPISGHATLYWYQQILGQGPKLLIQFQNNGVVDDSQLPKDRFSAERLKGVDSTLKIQPAKLEDSAVYLCASSLRGGADNEQFFGPGTRLTVL.

The chain is built from TRBV7-9 and TRBJ1-5; D gene ambiguous. Germline lookup yields CDR1 SEHNR and CDR2 FQNEAQ (reference sequence). This CDR3 region has 15 residues. V shed 4 bases and J shed 2 bases, with 12 bases lying between them. This CDR3 reads CASSSPREGNQPQHF. In DNA form, the CDR3 reads TGTGCCAGCAGCTCCCCGAGGGAGGGCAATCAGCCCCAGCATTTT.